The subject of this entry is one T cell receptor (beta chain). The sample comes from a study of T cell responses to AZD1222 COVID-19 vaccine. Measured with immunoSEQ multiplex PCR; TCRdb has only the in-frame clones, and not every one. This sample has 57,000 or so clones; approximately 83% occur once, and the top ten carry over 12%. The V and J ends lost 4 bases and 5 bases, in that order; junction bases with no gene match: 4. Germline CDR1 and CDR2: SGHTA and FQGNSA. The CDR3 spans 13 residues. The chain uses TRBV7-2 and TRBJ2-5; 7 bases align to TRBD1. The source material was peripheral blood, sampled on day 0 of AZD1222 vaccination. The TCR sequence derives from an adult in good health. In DNA form, the CDR3 reads TGTGCCAGCAGCTCAGGGGGTCCGGAGACCCAGTACTTC. It specifies CASSSGGPETQYF.